These T cell receptor beta chains were read from a single sample in a study of T cell changes during pregnancy in multiple sclerosis. This table comes from immunoSEQ multiplex PCR, and its TCRdb copy is limited to in-frame clones, with some not included. The sample lists some 52,000 clones; almost 95% were seen once. Material: CD4+ T cells from peripheral blood mononuclear cells, obtained in the third trimester of pregnancy. All receptors come from a female donor with multiple sclerosis, enrolled in a pregnancy study. Both conserved end residues are part of each CDR3. The D gene is left open where the match is weak. Clone size appears in some rows only: once, few, many, or a class for an expanded clone.

CDR3: CASSGGQARTEAFF
DNA: TGTGCCAGCAGTGGGGGACAGGCTCGCACTGAAGCTTTCTTT
J: TRBJ1-1
V: TRBV28
size: -
D: TRBD1

CDR3: CASSQPQGARGNQPQHF
DNA: TGCGCCAGCAGTCAACCACAGGGGGCGCGGGGCAATCAGCCCCAGCATTTT
J: TRBJ1-5
V: TRBV23-1
size: -
D: TRBD1

CDR3: CASSPDMGTEAFF
DNA: TGTGCCAGTAGTCCGGACATGGGCACTGAAGCTTTCTTT
J: TRBJ1-1
V: TRBV19
size: few
D: -

CDR3: CASSRDRGPYEQYF
DNA: TGTGCCAGCAGCAGAGACAGGGGGCCCTACGAGCAGTACTTC
J: TRBJ2-7
V: TRBV9
size: -
D: TRBD1

CDR3: CASSLRSGGFYEQYF
DNA: TGTGCCAGCAGCTTAAGGAGCGGGGGGTTCTACGAGCAGTACTTC
J: TRBJ2-7
V: TRBV7-8
size: -
D: TRBD2

CDR3: CAWRSGLGQGLGYGYTF
DNA: TGTGCCTGGAGATCGGGCTTAGGACAGGGGTTAGGGTATGGCTACACCTTC
J: TRBJ1-2
V: TRBV30
size: -
D: TRBD1

CDR3: CASSPGQGLIYEQYF
DNA: TGCGCCAGCAGCCCGGGACAGGGGTTAATCTACGAGCAGTACTTC
J: TRBJ2-7
V: TRBV5-1
size: -
D: TRBD1

CDR3: CASRPSGDNQPQHF
DNA: TGTGCCAGCAGGCCGTCGGGGGACAATCAGCCCCAGCATTTT
J: TRBJ1-5
V: TRBV28
size: -
D: -

CDR3: CASSSTSDRGLDQPQHF
DNA: TGTGCCAGCAGTTCAACTTCTGACAGGGGGCTTGATCAGCCCCAGCATTTT
J: TRBJ1-5
V: TRBV27
size: -
D: TRBD1

CDR3: CASSEVRGTDTQYF
DNA: TGTGCCAGCAGTGAAGTGCGGGGCACAGATACGCAGTATTTT
J: TRBJ2-3
V: TRBV2
size: -
D: -

CDR3: CASSPGQIDLYNSPLHF
DNA: TGTGCCAGCAGCCCGGGACAGATTGACCTCTATAATTCACCCCTCCACTTT
J: TRBJ1-6
V: TRBV7-8
size: -
D: TRBD1

CDR3: CASSPGGLGYGYTF
DNA: TGCGCCAGCAGCCCCGGGGGACTGGGCTATGGCTACACCTTC
J: TRBJ1-2
V: TRBV5-1
size: -
D: -

CDR3: CSVGGVLRQETQYF
DNA: TGCAGCGTTGGTGGAGTTTTGCGACAAGAGACCCAGTACTTC
J: TRBJ2-5
V: TRBV29-1
size: -
D: -

CDR3: CASYDQGAGQPQHF
DNA: TGTGCCAGCTACGATCAGGGGGCAGGACAGCCCCAGCATTTT
J: TRBJ1-5
V: TRBV28
size: -
D: TRBD1

CDR3: CASSLWGTGTGELFF
DNA: TGTGCCAGCAGCTTATGGGGGACTGGCACCGGGGAGCTGTTTTTT
J: TRBJ2-2
V: TRBV7-3
size: -
D: -

CDR3: CAISVSVTSGNNEQFF
DNA: TGTGCCATCAGTGTGTCTGTAACTAGCGGCAACAATGAGCAGTTCTTC
J: TRBJ2-1
V: TRBV10-3
size: once
D: TRBD2

CDR3: CAWGTPDRGRGSYGYTF
DNA: TGTGCCTGGGGAACTCCTGACAGGGGGCGCGGAAGCTATGGCTACACCTTC
J: TRBJ1-2
V: TRBV30
size: -
D: TRBD1

CDR3: CASSLAMGRGTGELFF
DNA: TGCGCCAGCAGCTTGGCTATGGGGCGCGGCACCGGGGAGCTGTTTTTT
J: TRBJ2-2
V: TRBV5-1
size: -
D: -

CDR3: CASSLEVIRGTEAFF
DNA: TGCGCCAGCAGCTTGGAGGTCATCCGAGGCACTGAAGCTTTCTTT
J: TRBJ1-1
V: TRBV5-1
size: -
D: -

CDR3: CASRLEGGVATNEKLFF
DNA: TGTGCAAGTCGCTTAGAAGGGGGGGTCGCAACTAATGAAAAACTGTTTTTT
J: TRBJ1-4
V: TRBV12-2
size: -
D: -

CDR3: CASSPPSGGRSADTQYF
DNA: TGTGCCAGCAGCCCGCCTAGCGGGGGGCGATCTGCAGATACGCAGTATTTT
J: TRBJ2-3
V: TRBV5-4
size: -
D: TRBD2

CDR3: CASSLSSIGGTEAFF
DNA: TGTGCCAGCAGTTTATCGTCAATCGGGGGGACTGAAGCTTTCTTT
J: TRBJ1-1
V: TRBV27
size: -
D: -

CDR3: CAWSGSSNQPQHF
DNA: TGTGCCTGGAGTGGGAGTAGCAATCAGCCCCAGCATTTT
J: TRBJ1-5
V: TRBV30
size: -
D: -

CDR3: CASSLRTAGTDTQYF
DNA: TGTGCCAGCAGCTTGAGGACAGCCGGCACAGATACGCAGTATTTT
J: TRBJ2-3
V: TRBV5-6
size: -
D: -

CDR3: CASSSGTGGSYEQYF
DNA: TGTGCCAGCAGCTCCGGGACAGGGGGCTCCTACGAGCAGTACTTC
J: TRBJ2-7
V: TRBV13
size: -
D: TRBD1

CDR3: CASSYTPVGGLEAFF
DNA: TGTGCCAGCAGTTACACACCCGTAGGGGGCCTTGAAGCTTTCTTT
J: TRBJ1-1
V: TRBV6-5
size: -
D: TRBD1

CDR3: CASSEEGGLAGFSSYNEQFF
DNA: TGTGCCAGCAGTGAAGAGGGGGGACTAGCGGGCTTCAGCTCCTACAATGAGCAGTTCTTC
J: TRBJ2-1
V: TRBV6-1
size: -
D: TRBD2

CDR3: CASSPPSVSYEQYF
DNA: TGTGCCAGCTCACCACCGTCTGTTTCCTACGAGCAGTACTTC
J: TRBJ2-7
V: TRBV18
size: -
D: -

CDR3: CASSTDRTPMNTEAFF
DNA: TGTGCCAGTAGTACCGATCGAACACCCATGAACACTGAAGCTTTCTTT
J: TRBJ1-1
V: TRBV19
size: -
D: -

CDR3: CASSQEGGRGKLFF
DNA: TGTGCCAGCAGCCAAGAGGGGGGGAGAGGAAAACTGTTTTTT
J: TRBJ1-4
V: TRBV4-2
size: -
D: -

CDR3: CASNPRGPIQPQHF
DNA: TGTGCCAGCAACCCAAGGGGGCCAATTCAGCCCCAGCATTTT
J: TRBJ1-5
V: TRBV27
size: -
D: TRBD1

CDR3: CSVGEGTGDLSIDEQFF
DNA: TGCAGCGTTGGGGAGGGGACAGGGGACCTTAGTATCGATGAGCAGTTCTTC
J: TRBJ2-1
V: TRBV29-1
size: -
D: TRBD1

CDR3: CASSLTLETYNEQFF
DNA: TGTGCCAGTAGTCTGACACTGGAAACCTACAATGAGCAGTTCTTC
J: TRBJ2-1
V: TRBV19
size: -
D: -

CDR3: CASSHLLNEQYF
DNA: TGTGCCAGCAGCCATCTACTAAACGAGCAGTACTTC
J: TRBJ2-7
V: TRBV5-4
size: -
D: -

CDR3: CASSRGLAGPSTDTQYF
DNA: TGTGCCAGCAGCCGAGGACTAGCGGGGCCTAGCACAGATACGCAGTATTTT
J: TRBJ2-3
V: TRBV7-6
size: -
D: TRBD2

CDR3: CASSLNPTGNTEAFF
DNA: TGTGCCAGCAGTTTAAACCCGACAGGGAACACTGAAGCTTTCTTT
J: TRBJ1-1
V: TRBV27
size: once
D: -

CDR3: CAWSVKTPGELFF
DNA: TGTGCCTGGAGTGTAAAGACTCCCGGGGAGCTGTTTTTT
J: TRBJ2-2
V: TRBV30
size: once
D: -

CDR3: CASSTRDRGDQPQHF
DNA: TGTGCCAGCAGTACAAGGGACAGGGGGGATCAGCCCCAGCATTTT
J: TRBJ1-5
V: TRBV6-1
size: -
D: TRBD1

CDR3: CASSAPTGSVGNTIYF
DNA: TGTGCCAGCAGTGCACCTACAGGGAGTGTGGGAAACACCATATATTTT
J: TRBJ1-3
V: TRBV6-6
size: -
D: -

CDR3: CASSLSGGGLMAYNEQFF
DNA: TGCGCCAGCAGCCTAAGCGGGGGGGGCCTAATGGCCTACAATGAGCAGTTCTTC
J: TRBJ2-1
V: TRBV4-1
size: -
D: TRBD2

CDR3: CASSSESGTSNTEAFF
DNA: TGTGCCAGCAGCTCGGAATCCGGGACAAGCAACACTGAAGCTTTCTTT
J: TRBJ1-1
V: TRBV7-8
size: -
D: -